The 27 T cell receptor beta chains below were found in one sample sequenced in a study of shared clonotypes between healthy human individuals. Sequencing used immunoSEQ multiplex PCR; TCRdb keeps in-frame clones, though not all of them. The sample consists of about 340,000 clones, roughly 80% of them appearing once. Sequencing was performed on memory CD4+ T cells sorted from blood. The subset here: CD45RA-negative fraction. The receptors were gathered from a man younger than 40 in good health.

This chain connects TRBV25-1 to TRBJ1-1; D uncertain. Germline V lookup: CDR1 MGHDK, CDR2 SYGVNS. The CDR3 has 12 residues. V was cut by 8 bases and J by 5 bases, with 12 bases left in between. CDR3 protein: CASRRTVTEAFF. The DNA for the CDR3 is TGTGCCAGCCGAAGGACGGTAACTGAAGCTTTCTTT.

The chain is built from TRBV19 and TRBJ1-4; D is undetermined. CDR1 and CDR2 from the germline V gene are LNHDA and SQIVND (reference sequence). Trimming removed 4 bases at V and 0 bases at J, with 9 bases between. The CDR3 is 15 amino acids. This CDR3 reads CASSRVSATNEKLFF. CDR3 bases: TGTGCCAGTAGTAGGGTTTCCGCAACTAATGAAAAACTGTTTTTT.

The gene calls are TRBV7-9 and TRBJ1-2; TRBD1 might be the D (5 bases). The V end was cut by 6 bases, the J end by 0 bases, with 8 bases between. The CDR3 contains 13 residues. Germline V gives CDR1 SEHNR, CDR2 FQNEAQ (reference sequence). CDR3 in amino acids: CASRVGPNYGYTF. CDR3 coding DNA: TGTGCCAGCAGGGTGGGACCTAACTATGGCTACACCTTC.

The chain combines TRBV18 with TRBJ1-5, with 7 bases fitting TRBD1. Germline V gives CDR1 KGHSH, CDR2 LQKENI. The J segment lost 7 bases and the V segment lost 0 bases, leaving 9 bases of the junction unmatched. This CDR3 is 16 amino acids long. The CDR3 DNA sequence: TGTGCCAGCTCACCACCAGGAGGGGGCGCGGGGCAGCCCCAGCATTTT. Protein product: CASSPPGGGAGQPQHF.

This sequence joins TRBV28 and TRBJ2-7; D remains ambiguous. V dropped 6 bases and J dropped 2 bases, with 14 bases sitting between them. CDR3 length: 14 residues. Germline values: CDR1 MDHEN, CDR2 SYDVKM. The CDR3 region is CASSPGTGAYEQYF. The CDR3 nucleotides are TGTGCCAGCAGCCCGGGTACGGGTGCCTACGAGCAGTACTTC.

This rearrangement joins TRBV2 to TRBJ1-6; D unclear. V shed 2 bases and J shed 0 bases, with 2 bases lying between them. CDR1 and CDR2 from the germline V gene are SNHLY and FYNNEI. CDR3 length equals 14 residues. This chain's CDR3 is CASSESSYNSPLHF. The CDR3 DNA is TGTGCCAGCAGTGAAAGCTCCTATAATTCACCCCTCCACTTT.

V usage is TRBV28 and J usage is TRBJ2-7; 14 nucleotides agree with TRBD2. The CDR3 spans 17 residues. CDR1 MDHEN and CDR2 SYDVKM come from the germline V gene. J lost 4 bases, V lost 0 bases, and 5 bases had no gene match. The CDR3 region has the DNA TGTGCCAGCAGTTTATGGGGGACTAGCGGGAGATCGTACGAGCAGTACTTC. This translates into CASSLWGTSGRSYEQYF.

The rearrangement links TRBV13 to TRBJ2-5, with D possibly TRBD1 on 6 matching bases. The germline V and J ends were trimmed by 2 bases and 1 base, with 8 bases remaining between them. This CDR3 has 14 amino acids. Germline CDR1 PRHDT, CDR2 FYEKMQ (reference sequence). The CDR3 DNA reads as TGTGCCAGCAGCTTACGGACAGCCCAAGAGACCCAGTACTTC. It specifies CASSLRTAQETQYF.

The chain joins TRBV27 to TRBJ2-7; either TRBD1 or TRBD2 may supply D (6 bases each). The V gene's germline CDR1 is MNHEY and CDR2 SMNVEV (reference sequence). Trimming stripped 6 bases from V and 2 bases from J, with 14 bases between. CDR3 size: 14 residues. This CDR3 reads CASRSVRGAYEQYF. Written as DNA, the CDR3 is TGTGCCAGCAGGTCCGTGAGGGGGGCCTACGAGCAGTACTTC.

The CDR3 here is CASSFVKNTEAFF. Here the CDR3 DNA reads TGTGCCAGCAGTTTCGTGAAGAACACTGAAGCTTTCTTT. The chain carries TRBV6-5 and TRBJ1-1; D uncertain. The CDR3 consists of 13 residues. The V and J ends lost 4 bases and 1 base respectively, with 7 bases between them. Germline values: CDR1 MNHEY, CDR2 SVGAGI.

This sequence joins TRBV2 and TRBJ2-7; the match to TRBD2 covers 8 bases. Trimming at V came to 6 bases and at J to 2 bases, leaving 12 bases not matched to a gene. The germline V gene encodes CDR1 SNHLY and CDR2 FYNNEI. The CDR3 contains 16 residues. The CDR3 sequence: CASSWGGRTLTYEQYF. The CDR3 DNA reads TGTGCCAGCAGCTGGGGCGGGAGGACGCTAACCTACGAGCAGTACTTC.

This clone was picked up one time. This chain uses TRBV14 with TRBJ2-1; 10 positions match TRBD2. The junction had 9 bases not matched to a gene; V was cut back by 2 bases and J by 8 bases. This CDR3 is built from 16 residues. The germline V gene encodes CDR1 SGHDN and CDR2 FVKESK. This chain's CDR3 is CASSQPLAGVGYEQFF. For the CDR3, the DNA is TGTGCCAGCAGCCAACCTCTAGCGGGAGTCGGTTATGAGCAGTTCTTC.

The chain is built from TRBV6-4 and TRBJ1-2; 9 nucleotides match TRBD1. The CDR3 extends over 13 amino acids. The ends lost 4 bases at V and 7 bases at J; junction bases unmatched: 4. The V gene's germline CDR1 is MRHNA and CDR2 SNTAGT. CDR3 in amino acids: CASSADRGGGYTF. CDR3 in DNA: TGTGCCAGCAGTGCCGACAGGGGGGGTGGCTACACCTTC.

The rearrangement uses TRBV5-4 and TRBJ1-5; D is perhaps TRBD1 (6 bases). From germline, CDR1 is SGHNT and CDR2 YYREEE (reference sequence). CDR3 length: 19 amino acids. Trimming took off 1 base at V and 5 bases at J, with 25 bases between the two ends. CDR3 in amino acids: CASSLSRTVVSMGHQPQHF. For the CDR3, the DNA is TGTGCCAGCAGCTTGTCACGGACAGTAGTTTCCATGGGTCATCAGCCCCAGCATTTT.

The V gene is TRBV10-3, the J gene TRBJ2-2; TRBD1 might be the D (6 bases). CDR1 and CDR2 (germline): ENHRY, SYGVKD. This CDR3 is 16 amino acids long. Trimming pared 8 bases from V and 1 base from J, leaving 17 bases between. The CDR3 loop reads CAIRMGHQKNTGELFF. CDR3 in DNA: TGTGCCATCCGAATGGGACACCAGAAGAACACCGGGGAGCTGTTTTTT.

This chain joins TRBV5-8 and TRBJ1-1; a weak D match, TRBD1 (6 bases). This CDR3 has 15 residues. Germline V lookup: CDR1 SGHTS, CDR2 YDEGEE. The ends were cut back, 0 bases at V and 5 bases at J, with 14 bases in the middle. The CDR3 sequence: CASSLGVERGTEAFF. For the CDR3, the DNA is TGTGCCAGCAGCTTGGGGGTCGAGAGGGGGACTGAAGCTTTCTTT.

This clone has only a few counts. The chain links TRBV10-3 to TRBJ2-4; TRBD2 matches 7 bases. This CDR3 region has 15 residues. In germline, CDR1 is ENHRY, CDR2 SYGVKD. The J segment lost 2 bases and the V segment lost 4 bases, leaving 5 bases of the junction unmatched. The CDR3 coding sequence is TGTGCCATCAGTGCGGGGAGGGAGCCCAAAAACATTCAGTACTTC. Its translation is CAISAGREPKNIQYF.

V and J are TRBV7-3 and TRBJ2-3; 8 nucleotides align to TRBD2. From germline, CDR1 is SGHTA and CDR2 FQGTGA. There are 14 residues in the CDR3. Germline trimming cut 3 bases from V and 8 bases from J; bases unmatched to any gene: 7. The CDR3 loop is CASSFSGAQGTQYF. As DNA, the CDR3 is TGTGCCAGCAGCTTTAGCGGGGCGCAGGGTACGCAGTATTTT.

The rearrangement joins TRBV10-3 to TRBJ2-3; D is possibly TRBD1 or TRBD2 (5 bases each). Trimming shortened V by 10 bases and J by 3 bases, and 23 bases separated the two germline ends. Germline CDR1 ENHRY, CDR2 SYGVKD. CDR3 length equals 16 residues. The CDR3 DNA reads as TGTGCCACCGGGGACGGGCGACTCCCAGAGACAGATACGCAGTATTTT. It is translated as CATGDGRLPETDTQYF.

Comments on this clone: Sequence at one end of the junction differs from germline and may be a read error. The same CDR3 arises from other DNA sequences in this sample as well. The chain uses TRBV2 and TRBJ2-1; the match to TRBD2 covers 10 bases. The CDR3 runs to 17 residues. Germline V CDR1 and CDR2: SNHLY, FYNNEI. This CDR3 reads CASSGASGSIVGNEQFF. The CDR3, as DNA: TGTGCCAGCAGTGGGGCTAGCGGGAGTATCGTCGGCAATGAGCAATTCTTC.

The chain couples TRBV2 to TRBJ1-2, with 8 nucleotides matching TRBD1. The CDR3 has 13 residues. CDR1 is SNHLY and CDR2 is FYNNEI in the germline V gene. Trimming cost V 4 bases and J 5 bases; bases outside gene matches: 3. CDR3 amino acids: CASSADREYGYTF. CDR3 DNA: TGTGCCAGCAGTGCGGACAGGGAATATGGCTACACCTTC.

The rearrangement joins TRBV14 to TRBJ2-1; 10 bases agree with TRBD1. Trimming cost V 3 bases and J 9 bases; bases outside gene matches: 5. The germline V gene has CDR1 SGHDN and CDR2 FVKESK. The CDR3 is 14 residues long. CDR3 protein: CASSQTGGRAEQFF. Written as DNA, the CDR3 is TGTGCCAGCAGCCAGACAGGGGGCCGAGCTGAGCAGTTCTTC.

The chain carries TRBV29-1 and TRBJ1-1; no reliable D call. Germline CDR1 SQVTM, CDR2 ANQGSEA. The CDR3 spans 11 residues. V lost 4 bases and J lost 4, with 7 bases in between. The CDR3, as DNA: TGCAGCGTTGCTCCCGGCACTGAAGCTTTCTTT. This translates into CSVAPGTEAFF.

The genes are TRBV27 and TRBJ2-7; TRBD2 aligns across 7 bases. CDR1 is MNHEY and CDR2 is SMNVEV in the germline V gene (reference sequence). The junction had 6 bases not matched to a gene; V was cut back by 1 base and J by 3 bases. The CDR3 runs 15 residues. As DNA, the CDR3 is TGTGCCAGCAGTTTATTTCCGCGGGAGTACTACGAGCAGTACTTC. Translation: CASSLFPREYYEQYF.

This chain joins TRBV9 and TRBJ2-5, with 8 bases matching TRBD1. Trimming took 0 bases from V and 6 from J; bases not matched to a gene: 7. CDR1 is SGDLS, CDR2 YYNGEE, per germline. This CDR3 comprises 15 residues. CDR3 bases: TGTGCCAGCAGCGTAGGCGCACAGGGGGGTCAGACCCAGTACTTC. As protein: CASSVGAQGGQTQYF. The variable domain in full, completed from reference TRBV9 and TRBJ2-5, reads DSGVTQTPKHLITATGQRVTLRCSPRSGDLSVYWYQQSLDQGLQFLIQYYNGEERAKGNILERFSAQQFPDLHSELNLSSLELGDSALYFCASSVGAQGGQTQYFGPGTRLLVL.

The chain carries TRBV28 and TRBJ2-1; no firm D call. Per germline, CDR1 MDHEN and CDR2 SYDVKM. Trimming stripped 7 bases from V and 1 base from J, with 14 bases between. The CDR3 extends over 15 amino acids. CDR3 region: CASIPQVGSYNEQFF. For the CDR3, the DNA is TGTGCCAGCATTCCGCAGGTCGGGTCCTACAATGAGCAGTTCTTC.

This clone occurred a few times. The CDR3 DNA reads TGTGCCAGCAGCTTTAGGACTAGCGCCGGGGAGCTGTTTTTT. Translation gives CASSFRTSAGELFF. V usage is TRBV7-2 and J usage is TRBJ2-2, with 9 bases fitting TRBD2. Trimming cost V 3 bases and J 6 bases; bases outside gene matches: 2. CDR3 length: 14 residues. From germline, CDR1 is SGHTA and CDR2 FQGNSA. The full variable domain, its missing parts supplied by reference TRBV7-2 and TRBJ2-2, is GAGVSQSPSNKVTEKGKDVELRCDPISGHTALYWYRQSLGQGLEFLIYFQGNSAPDKSGLPSDRFSAERTGGSVSTLTIQRTQQEDSAVYLCASSFRTSAGELFFGEGSRLTVL.